The rows below give T cell receptor beta chains drawn from one sample of a study of glioma-infiltrating T cells. TCRdb re-called the multiplex PCR reads through MiXCR, storing one row per CDR3 protein. The data hold tens of thousands of distinct CDR3 sequences, with less than 30% observed a single time. Sequenced: glioma tissue, nonneoplastic brain tissue, or PBMCs (not recorded which). These receptors all stem from a human donor with low-grade glioma or glioblastoma, undergoing nonglioma brain surgery, or in good health (not recorded which). Each CDR3 is given with its conserved first and last residue. D genes are given only for firm matches. Expanded clones are given a class, and other clones once, few, many or no size at all.

.	TRBV5-1	.	TRBJ2-5	TGCGCCAGCAGCCACGCCTCGGACATGGGGAGGCGGGAGACCCAGTACTTC	CASSHASDMGRRETQYF
.	TRBV7-2	TRBD1	TRBJ2-7	TGTGCCAGCAGCACGAGACAGGGGGCCCACGAGCAGTACTTC	CASSTRQGAHEQYF
many	TRBV6-6	.	TRBJ1-1	TGTGCCAGCAGTTACTCACAGGTTTCTGAAGCTTTCTTT	CASSYSQVSEAFF
many	TRBV6-1	TRBD2	TRBJ2-7	TGTGCCAGCAGCGATTTGACTAGCGGAAACTACGAGCAGTACTTC	CASSDLTSGNYEQYF
few	TRBV7-6	.	TRBJ2-7	TGTGCCAGCAGCTTAGTCGCGGCGGGCCAATCCTACGAGCAGTACTTC	CASSLVAAGQSYEQYF
many	TRBV7-2	.	TRBJ1-3	TGTGCCAGCAGCTTAGAACCCACTGGAAACACCATATATTTT	CASSLEPTGNTIYF
.	TRBV6-6	TRBD1	TRBJ1-3	TGTGCCAGCAGCCCCCTCTCAACCGGGACAGGGGGAAACACCATATATTTT	CASSPLSTGTGGNTIYF
.	TRBV2	TRBD1	TRBJ2-3	TGTGCCAGCAGCAAGGGGACAGGGCAGTATTTT	CASSKGTGQYF
many	TRBV20-1	.	TRBJ1-6	TGCAGTGCTAACCCGGGTCATTATAATTCACCCCTCCACTTT	CSANPGHYNSPLHF
many	TRBV6-6	.	TRBJ1-6	TGTGCCAGCAGTTACTCGACACGGTATAATTCACCCCTCCACTTT	CASSYSTRYNSPLHF
once	TRBV11-2	.	TRBJ2-3	TGTGCCAGTCTTCAGGCGGGGACGCCCAAATTCACAGATACGCAGTATTTT	CASLQAGTPKFTDTQYF
many	TRBV20-1	TRBD2	TRBJ2-5	TGCAGTGCTAGCGGGGGGGCCGGAGAGACCCAGTACTTC	CSASGGAGETQYF
many	TRBV11-2	.	TRBJ2-3	TGTGCCAGCAGCTCGGACGGACGCACAGATACGCAGTATTTT	CASSSDGRTDTQYF
once	TRBV7-9	.	TRBJ1-3	TGTGCCAGCAGCTTAGCGCTAGGAGATTCTGGAAACACCATATATTTT	CASSLALGDSGNTIYF
many	TRBV7-2	.	TRBJ2-7	TGTGCCAGCAGCCCACGCTCGAGCTCCTACGAGCAGTACTTC	CASSPRSSSYEQYF
many	TRBV7-2	.	TRBJ1-1	TGTGCCAGCAGCTTAAACAGGGTTTACACTGAAGCTTTCTTT	CASSLNRVYTEAFF
many	TRBV6-1	.	TRBJ2-4	TGTGCCAGCACCACCCGCAGATCGGAAAACATTCAGTACTTC	CASTTRRSENIQYF
many	TRBV19	.	TRBJ1-3	TGTGCCAGTAGCTGGATCTCTGGAAACACCATATATTTT	CASSWISGNTIYF
few	TRBV18	.	TRBJ1-1	TGTGCCAGCTCACCATCCCCAGGGGCCACCACTGAAGCTTTCTTT	CASSPSPGATTEAFF
many	TRBV12-3/TRBV12-4	.	TRBJ1-1	TGTGCCAGCACTCTCGAATCGGGCGTGACTGAAGCTTTCTTT	CASTLESGVTEAFF
many	TRBV19	.	TRBJ1-1	TGTGCCAGTAGTCAGGGGTCACCCTTGAACACTGAAGCTTTCTTT	CASSQGSPLNTEAFF
.	TRBV7-9	.	TRBJ2-5	TGTGCCAGCAGCTTAAAGGGGACGGTCCAAGAGACCCAGTACTTC	CASSLKGTVQETQYF
.	TRBV2	TRBD2	TRBJ2-3	TGTGCCAGCAGTGAAGGGGCGGAAGGTCCGCGGGGAGGGGATACGCAGTATTTT	CASSEGAEGPRGGDTQYF
many	TRBV9	.	TRBJ1-1	TGTGCCAGCAGTGCCCTCCGGGGGGCTGAAGCTTTCTTT	CASSALRGAEAFF
.	TRBV29-1	TRBD1	TRBJ2-7	TGCAGCGTGTCCGGGACAGGGTTCGAGCAGTACTTC	CSVSGTGFEQYF
few	TRBV3-1	.	TRBJ2-5	TGTGCCAGCAGCCAAGATCCCGCGGGGGAGACCCAGTACTTC	CASSQDPAGETQYF
.	TRBV5-1	.	TRBJ1-1	TGCGCCAGCAGTGGCACGAACACTGAAGCTTTCTTT	CASSGTNTEAFF
.	TRBV5-1	TRBD1	TRBJ1-2	TGCGCCAGCAGCTTTAGTGGACAGGGCTCGGGTGGCTACACCTTC	CASSFSGQGSGGYTF
many	TRBV6-1	TRBD2	TRBJ2-1	TGTGCCAGCAGTGTTTCCAGCGGGGGCCCTTACAATGAGCAGTTCTTC	CASSVSSGGPYNEQFF
.	TRBV3-1	.	TRBJ2-5	TGTGCCAGCAGCCAAGGCTCGGACACCCCAACGGGAGAGACCCAGTACTTC	CASSQGSDTPTGETQYF
many	TRBV12-3/TRBV12-4	TRBD2	TRBJ2-2	TGTGCCAGCAGTTTACTGGGACTAAACACCGGGGAGCTGTTTTTT	CASSLLGLNTGELFF
.	TRBV29-1	TRBD2	TRBJ2-1	TGCAGCGTTGAAAGCGGGAGTATGGGGAATGAGCAGTTCTTC	CSVESGSMGNEQFF
many	TRBV5-4	.	TRBJ2-5	TGTGCCAGCAGCTTGAGCAGCTCTCAAGAGACCCAGTACTTC	CASSLSSSQETQYF
many	TRBV20-1	TRBD1	TRBJ1-6	TGCAGTGCCCGGGGACAGTCGGGGTCACCCCTCCACTTT	CSARGQSGSPLHF
.	TRBV12-3/TRBV12-4	.	TRBJ2-5	TGTGCCAGCAAGACGGCCCAAGAGACCCAGTACTTC	CASKTAQETQYF
many	TRBV6-1	TRBD2	TRBJ2-7	TGTGCCAGCAGTCCGGGACTAGGCGATCTACTCTACGAGCAGTACTTC	CASSPGLGDLLYEQYF
.	TRBV5-4	TRBD2	TRBJ2-1	TGTGTCAGCAGCTTCTCGACTAGCGTCTACAATGAGCAGTTCTTC	CVSSFSTSVYNEQFF
.	TRBV11-2	.	TRBJ1-5	TGTGCCAGCAGCTTAGGTCGCAGACAGCCCCAGCATTTT	CASSLGRRQPQHF
many	TRBV20-1	TRBD2	TRBJ2-7	TGCAGTGCTAGAGATTTCACTAGCGGGAGTTACGAGCAGTACTTC	CSARDFTSGSYEQYF
many	TRBV24-1	.	TRBJ2-3	TGTGCCACCAGTGATGGTGAAGATACGCAGTATTTT	CATSDGEDTQYF
many	TRBV6-1	.	TRBJ2-3	TGTGCCAGCAGTTATAGCCAGAGCACAGATACGCAGTATTTT	CASSYSQSTDTQYF
many	TRBV27	TRBD1	TRBJ2-5	TGTGCCAGCAGTGGGGACAGAAAAGAGACCCAGTACTTC	CASSGDRKETQYF
many	TRBV19	.	TRBJ1-5	TGTGCCAGTAGTTACGGCAATCAGCCCCAGCATTTT	CASSYGNQPQHF
.	TRBV29-1	.	TRBJ1-3	TGCAGCGTCTCAGACTCTGGAAACACCATATATTTT	CSVSDSGNTIYF
many	TRBV6-2/TRBV6-3	.	TRBJ2-1	TGTGCCAGCAGTTACTCAACAGGCTGGGGGGTCAATGAGCAGTTCTTC	CASSYSTGWGVNEQFF
many	TRBV7-2	TRBD1	TRBJ1-1	TGTGCCAGCAAGGGACAGGTTAACATGAACACTGAAGCTTTCTTT	CASKGQVNMNTEAFF